The 25 T cell receptor beta chains reported below all come from one sample, sequenced in a study of CD8 T cells in Susac syndrome. RNA totalling roughly 0.45 to 1 ug underwent reverse transcription with random hexamers. Using its own MiXCR run on the immunoSEQ multiplex PCR reads, TCRdb lists one record per CDR3 protein. This table holds about 130,000 distinct CDR3 sequences, over 85% found once. Material for sequencing was CD4+ T cells from PBMCs. These receptors all come from a human donor in good health.

This clonotype came up once. This chain links TRBV11-2 with TRBJ2-5; 9 bases are shared with TRBD2. Germline CDR1 reads SGHAT; CDR2 reads FQNNGV. The CDR3 extends over 15 amino acids. The J segment lost 2 bases and the V segment lost 5 bases, leaving 6 bases of the junction unmatched. CDR3 region: CASSPSGIEQETQYF. CDR3 coding DNA: TGTGCCAGCAGCCCTAGCGGGATAGAACAAGAGACCCAGTACTTC.

This rearrangement joins TRBV2 to TRBJ2-7, with 11 bases that match TRBD2. The V segment lost 2 bases and the J segment 12 bases; nucleotides outside the gene matches: 12. This CDR3 comprises 15 residues. CDR1 is SNHLY, CDR2 FYNNEI, per germline. The CDR3 sequence is CASSELGLAALFPYF. DNA for the CDR3: TGTGCCAGCAGTGAATTGGGACTAGCGGCCCTGTTCCCGTACTTC.

This clonotype showed up just a few times. The genes are TRBV19 and TRBJ1-1; D is unresolved. The CDR3 runs to 10 residues. Germline loops: CDR1 LNHDA, CDR2 SQIVND (reference sequence). Trimming left V 8 bases short and J 2 bases short, with 3 bases between. The CDR3 bases are TGTGCCAGTGGAAACACTGAAGCTTTCTTT. It specifies CASGNTEAFF. Supplemented by reference TRBV19 and TRBJ1-1, the full variable domain reads DGGITQSPKYLFRKEGQNVTLSCEQNLNHDAMYWYRQDPGQGLRLIYYSQIVNDFQKGDIAEGYSVSREKKESFPLTVTSAQKNPTAFYLCASGNTEAFFGQGTRLTVV.

V is TRBV11-2 and J is TRBJ2-7; 9 bases match TRBD1. CDR3 length: 15 amino acids. Trimming took 6 bases from V and 1 from J; bases not matched to a gene: 7. Germline V gives CDR1 SGHAT, CDR2 FQNNGV. CDR3 DNA sequence: TGTGCCAGCAGTCATACAGGGGGCACGTCCTACGAGCAGTACTTC. Its translation is CASSHTGGTSYEQYF.

The CDR3 DNA is TGTGCCAGCAGCTTCCGGGACACTTTTGAGCAGTACTTC. Translated: CASSFRDTFEQYF. This sequence joins TRBV11-2 and TRBJ2-7; maybe TRBD1 (6 bases). In germline, CDR1 is SGHAT, CDR2 FQNNGV. Deletions cut 3 bases from V and 7 bases from J, with 13 bases between. This CDR3 has 13 amino acids.

The chain carries TRBV9 and TRBJ2-1, with D tentatively TRBD2 (5 bases). The ends were cut back, 3 bases at V and 6 bases at J, with 13 bases in the middle. The CDR3 spans 14 residues. The V gene's germline CDR1 is SGDLS and CDR2 YYNGEE. The CDR3 DNA follows: TGTGCCAGCAGCGCAACCCGGGGAGCCAATGAGCAGTTCTTC. This sequence encodes CASSATRGANEQFF.

The chain links TRBV20-1 to TRBJ1-2; D might be TRBD1 (5 bases). This CDR3 comprises 14 residues. CDR1 and CDR2 (germline): DFQATT, SNEGSKA (reference sequence). With 0 bases removed from V and 2 bases from J, the gap between germline ends came to 10 bases. CDR3 DNA sequence: TGCAGTGCTAGAGAGCCCAGGACAAACTATGGCTACACCTTC. It yields the protein CSAREPRTNYGYTF.

V gene TRBV7-2 combines with J gene TRBJ1-5, with D tentatively TRBD1 (5 bases). Germline assignment: CDR1 SGHTA and CDR2 FQGNSA. CDR3 size: 15 residues. Trimming took 1 base from V and 7 from J, leaving 14 bases between them. The CDR3 DNA is TGTGCCAGCAGCTTAGACGGGCAGAGGGACCAGCCCCAGCATTTT. Translating gives CASSLDGQRDQPQHF.

The V and J genes are TRBV25-1 and TRBJ2-1; 12 bases are a match to TRBD2. Per germline, CDR1 MGHDK and CDR2 SYGVNS. The CDR3 covers 18 residues. The ends lost 4 bases at V and 0 bases at J; junction bases unmatched: 7. The CDR3 loop is CASSGGLAGGSSYNEQFF. For the CDR3, the DNA is TGTGCCAGCAGTGGGGGACTAGCGGGCGGGAGCTCCTACAATGAGCAGTTCTTC.

This clonotype was recorded only once. The chain uses TRBV6-5 and TRBJ2-5; 7 bases match TRBD2. This CDR3 comprises 13 residues. Unmatched junction bases numbered 5, after V lost 6 bases and J lost 4 bases. Germline V CDR1 and CDR2: MNHEY, SVGAGI. CDR3 DNA: TGTGCCAGCAGCTTAGGGGAGGGAGAGACCCAGTACTTC. It is translated as CASSLGEGETQYF.

The CDR3 DNA is TGTGCCAGCAGGGTGTCCACAGATACGCAGTATTTT. It specifies CASRVSTDTQYF. The gene calls are TRBV6-5 and TRBJ2-3; D uncertain. V was trimmed by 6 bases and J by 2 bases, leaving 6 bases between them. The CDR3 is 12 residues long. CDR1 is MNHEY, CDR2 SVGAGI, per germline.

This clonotype occurred a few times. The rearrangement uses TRBV20-1 and TRBJ1-1; D may be TRBD1 (5 bases). Germline V gene sequence: CDR1 DFQATT, CDR2 SNEGSKA (reference sequence). Trimming left V 3 bases short and J 0 bases short, with 8 bases between. The CDR3 is 13 amino acids. For the CDR3, the DNA is TGCAGTGCTAGGGGGACCGTGAACACTGAAGCTTTCTTT. It translates to CSARGTVNTEAFF.

The chain joins TRBV5-6 to TRBJ1-1; D is ambiguous. CDR3 size: 17 residues. Germline values: CDR1 SGHDT, CDR2 YYEEEE. Deletions cut 5 bases from V and 1 base from J, with 21 bases between. CDR3 DNA: TGTGCCAGCAGTTTCGACCTCAGAAGGACCCCGAACACTGAAGCTTTCTTT. It encodes CASSFDLRRTPNTEAFF.

The chain carries TRBV19 and TRBJ2-5; either TRBD1 or TRBD2 may supply D (6 bases each). The V and J ends lost 7 bases and 1 base respectively, with 16 bases between them. This CDR3 has 15 residues. CDR1 is LNHDA, CDR2 SQIVND, per germline (reference sequence). CDR3 region: CASTPPRGGQETQYF. The CDR3 DNA is TGTGCCAGTACCCCCCCCAGGGGAGGCCAAGAGACCCAGTACTTC.

The chain couples TRBV7-2 to TRBJ2-7; maybe TRBD2 (6 bases). This CDR3 is built from 15 residues. Trimming took off 5 bases at V and 4 bases at J, with 18 bases between the two ends. Germline loops: CDR1 SGHTA, CDR2 FQGNSA. Written as DNA, the CDR3 is TGTGCCAGCAGCCTCCGGGACGGGGAGGTTTACGAGCAGTACTTC. Protein product: CASSLRDGEVYEQYF.

V and J are TRBV5-4 and TRBJ2-5, with D perhaps matching TRBD2 (6 bases). The CDR3 runs 17 residues. Trimming took 0 bases from V and 1 from J, leaving 16 bases between them. CDR1 and CDR2 (germline): SGHNT, YYREEE (reference sequence). The CDR3 DNA reads as TGTGCCAGCAGCTTGGCCGGGTATGGGGGAGGCCAAGAGACCCAGTACTTC. It translates to CASSLAGYGGGQETQYF.

The rearrangement links TRBV18 to TRBJ2-5, with 7 positions matching TRBD2. The germline gives CDR1 KGHSH, CDR2 LQKENI. Trimming at V came to 0 bases and at J to 3 bases, leaving 1 base not matched to a gene. This CDR3 has 14 amino acids. CDR3 DNA: TGTGCCAGCTCACCACCGAGCGGGGAAGAGACCCAGTACTTC. Encoded protein: CASSPPSGEETQYF.

This chain joins TRBV5-4 and TRBJ2-7; either TRBD1 or TRBD2 may fit D (5 bases each). V lost 1 base and J 5 bases, leaving 16 bases between the germline ends. Germline CDR1 reads SGHNT; CDR2 reads YYREEE (reference sequence). There are 15 residues in the CDR3. The CDR3: CASSLTGGQVHEQYF. The CDR3, as DNA: TGTGCCAGCAGCTTGACAGGAGGTCAAGTCCACGAGCAGTACTTC. The whole variable domain, remainder taken from reference TRBV5-4 and TRBJ2-7, is ETGVTQSPTHLIKTRGQQVTLRCSSQSGHNTVSWYQQALGQGPQFIFQYYREEENGRGNFPPRFSGLQFPNYSSELNVNALELDDSALYLCASSLTGGQVHEQYFGPGTRLTVT.

V gene TRBV4-3 combines with J gene TRBJ1-1; D is undetermined. The CDR3 spans 14 residues. Germline values: CDR1 LGHNA, CDR2 YSLEER. Between the trimmed V and J ends, which lost 3 bases and 3 bases, there was a span of 11 bases. CDR3 sequence: CASSQAYTDTEAFF. The CDR3 bases are TGCGCCAGCAGCCAGGCCTATACCGACACTGAAGCTTTCTTT.

This chain joins TRBV6-6 and TRBJ2-7; 8 bases match TRBD2. Per the germline V gene, CDR1 is MNHNY and CDR2 is SVGAGI (reference sequence). The CDR3 spans 12 residues. The ends lost 4 bases at V and 6 bases at J; junction bases unmatched: 2. The CDR3 coding sequence is TGTGCCAGCAGTTCAACTAGCGGCGAGCAGTACTTC. It translates to CASSSTSGEQYF.

The chain has TRBV9 and TRBJ2-1; 14 positions match TRBD2. Germline assignment: CDR1 SGDLS and CDR2 YYNGEE. This CDR3 is 15 amino acids long. Trimming removed 3 bases from V and 8 bases from J; junction bases left unmatched: 4. Here the CDR3 reads CASSAGTSGSDEQFF. CDR3 coding DNA: TGTGCCAGCAGCGCCGGGACTAGCGGGAGTGATGAGCAGTTCTTC.

DNA for the CDR3: TGTGCCAGCAGTCCACCAGGGGGAGCGGTCGGGGTGCAGTTCTTC. As protein: CASSPPGGAVGVQFF. The chain carries TRBV11-2 and TRBJ2-1; 7 bases align to TRBD1. The CDR3 totals 15 residues. V shed 6 bases and J 12 bases; nucleotides not matched to a gene: 17. The germline V gene has CDR1 SGHAT and CDR2 FQNNGV.

V usage is TRBV9 and J usage is TRBJ2-7; 7 bases are a match to TRBD2. V lost 0 bases to trimming and J lost 1 base; unmatched junction nucleotides: 4. Looked up from germline, CDR1 is SGDLS and CDR2 is YYNGEE. CDR3 length equals 15 residues. CDR3 bases: TGTGCCAGCAGCGTAGGGCCTAGCGGATCCTACGAGCAGTACTTC. Its translation: CASSVGPSGSYEQYF.

The chain couples TRBV7-9 to TRBJ1-1; 7 bases line up with TRBD1. Trimming removed 5 bases from V and 1 base from J; junction bases left unmatched: 7. This CDR3 has 15 residues. Germline V gene sequence: CDR1 SEHNR, CDR2 FQNEAQ (reference sequence). The CDR3 spells CASSLQGHGNTEAFF. CDR3 nucleotides: TGTGCCAGCAGCCTACAGGGGCACGGGAACACTGAAGCTTTCTTT. Together with reference TRBV7-9 and TRBJ1-1, the CDR3 gives the full variable domain: DTGVSQNPRHKITKRGQNVTFRCDPISEHNRLYWYRQTLGQGPEFLTYFQNEAQLEKSRLLSDRFSAERPKGSFSTLEIQRTEQGDSAMYLCASSLQGHGNTEAFFGQGTRLTVV.

V usage is TRBV30 and J usage is TRBJ2-3; 11 bases match TRBD2. Germline assignment: CDR1 GTSNPN and CDR2 SVGIG (reference sequence). With V trimmed by 2 bases and J by 5 bases, 3 bases remained unmatched. The CDR3 loop spans 14 amino acids. CDR3 nucleotide sequence: TGTGCCTGGAGTCTAGCGGGAGGTTTAGATACGCAGTATTTT. This gives the protein CAWSLAGGLDTQYF.